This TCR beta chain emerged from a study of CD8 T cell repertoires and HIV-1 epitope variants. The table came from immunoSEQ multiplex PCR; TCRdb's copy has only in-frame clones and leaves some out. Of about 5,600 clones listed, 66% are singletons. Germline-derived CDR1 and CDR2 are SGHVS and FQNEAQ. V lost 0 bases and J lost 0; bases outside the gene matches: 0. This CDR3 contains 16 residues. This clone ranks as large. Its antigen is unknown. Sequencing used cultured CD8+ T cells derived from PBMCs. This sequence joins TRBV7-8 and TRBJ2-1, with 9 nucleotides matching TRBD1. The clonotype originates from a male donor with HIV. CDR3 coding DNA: TGTGCCAGCAGCTTAGCGGGACAGGGCTCCTACAATGAGCAGTTCTTC. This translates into CASSLAGQGSYNEQFF.